The present T cell receptor (beta chain) was sequenced within a study of cytotoxic CD8 clonotypes in ibrutinib-treated CLL. Study overall: Sequencing produced an average of roughly 230,000 productive templates and more than 90,000 productive rearrangements per sample. The study's findings and limits: Clonality (at baseline) was higher than in age-matched healthy donors and tracked circulating CD8+ T-cell counts. Clonality showed a rise at ibrutinib response that reversed toward baseline at progression. Sample timing was unmatched between remission and later-progressing patients; lymph nodes unstudied.

Clones were read by immunoSEQ multiplex PCR, and TCRdb kept only the in-frame ones, dropping some. The table lists 130,000 or so clones, approximately 75% of them singletons. The CDR3 runs to 14 residues. Germline V CDR1 and CDR2: SEHNR, FQNEAQ (reference sequence). V was clipped by 5 bases and J by 3 bases; unmatched bases: 5. Points on this clone: Its antigen is unknown.

The input for sequencing was PBMCs, taken after 12 months of ibrutinib treatment. J is TRBJ2-7 and V is TRBV7-9; 9 bases map to TRBD1. The TCR was taken from a human donor with chronic lymphocytic leukemia. In DNA form, the CDR3 reads TGTGCCAGCAGCCGGGACAGGGACGACTACGAGCAGTACTTC. Protein: CASSRDRDDYEQYF.